The T cell receptor beta chain under discussion was sequenced for a study of regulatory T cells in long-lasting Graves disease. CDR1 is KGHSH and CDR2 is LQKENI in the germline V gene. The junction had 11 bases not matched to a gene; V was cut back by 8 bases and J by 10 bases. The CDR3 is 16 residues long. This clonotype was detected a few times. Noted time point: newly diagnosed GD, antithyroid drugs for less than 3 months. PBMC RNA was the source of the TCR library. HTBI primers from iRepertoire and Arm-PCR of CDR3 regions yielded the TCR beta libraries. TCRdb re-analysed the multiplex PCR reads in MiXCR, keeping a single row per CDR3 protein. The data show 400,000 to 650,000 distinct CDR3 sequences, with approximately 16% seen just once and 25% held by the top ten. These same data were also listed under a study on T cells in Graves' hyperthyroidism and ophthalmopathy. Per that study: Among thyroid clonotypes expanded above 0.001, most also appeared in blood.

The chain combines TRBV18 with TRBJ2-1, with TRBD2 matching over 16 bases. The clonotype comes from a middle-aged woman with Graves disease. This material consisted of peripheral blood mononuclear cells (PBMCs), taken at new diagnosis, from a patient treated with antithyroid drugs. The CDR3 is CASSRGGTSGGAEQFF. DNA for the CDR3: TGTGCCAGCAGCCGGGGCGGGACTAGCGGGGGGGCCGAGCAGTTCTTC.